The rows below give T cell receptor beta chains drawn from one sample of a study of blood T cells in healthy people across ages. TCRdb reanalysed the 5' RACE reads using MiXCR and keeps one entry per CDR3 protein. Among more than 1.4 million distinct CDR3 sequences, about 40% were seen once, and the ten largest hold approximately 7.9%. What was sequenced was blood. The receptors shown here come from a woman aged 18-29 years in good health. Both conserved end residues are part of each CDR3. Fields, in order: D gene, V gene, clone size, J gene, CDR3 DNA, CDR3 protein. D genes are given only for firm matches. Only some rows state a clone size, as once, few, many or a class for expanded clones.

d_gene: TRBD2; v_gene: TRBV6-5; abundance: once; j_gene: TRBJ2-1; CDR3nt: TGTGCCAGCAGCTACGGAGCGGGGGGACACAATGAGCAGTTCTTC; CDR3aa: CASSYGAGGHNEQFF
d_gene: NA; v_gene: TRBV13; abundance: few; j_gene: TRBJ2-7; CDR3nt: TGTGCCAGCAGCCTCCGGGACACACCCTACGAGCAGTACTTC; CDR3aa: CASSLRDTPYEQYF
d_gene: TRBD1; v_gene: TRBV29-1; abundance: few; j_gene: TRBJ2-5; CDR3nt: TGCAGCGTTGGGGGACAGGGGAATGGAGAGACCCAGTACTTC; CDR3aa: CSVGGQGNGETQYF
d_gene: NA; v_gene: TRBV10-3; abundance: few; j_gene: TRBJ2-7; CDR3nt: TGTGCCATCAGTGGGGGGCAGGGGAACTCCTACGAGCAGTACTTC; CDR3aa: CAISGGQGNSYEQYF
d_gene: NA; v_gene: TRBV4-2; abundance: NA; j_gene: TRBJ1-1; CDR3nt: TGTGCCAGCAGCCAAGCGCAAGGCACTGAAGCTTTCTTT; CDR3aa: CASSQAQGTEAFF
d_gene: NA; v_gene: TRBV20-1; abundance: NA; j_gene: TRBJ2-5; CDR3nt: TGCAGTTGCAGCGGTAGCATGGGAGAGACCCAGTACTTC; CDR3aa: CSCSGSMGETQYF
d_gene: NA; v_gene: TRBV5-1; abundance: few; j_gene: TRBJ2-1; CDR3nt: TGCGCCAGCAGCTTGGACGGCCCGAGGAACAGGTTCTTC; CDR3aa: CASSLDGPRNRFF
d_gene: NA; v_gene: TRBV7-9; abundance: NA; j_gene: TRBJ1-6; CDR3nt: TGTGCCAGCACCCTGACAGGACAGAATAATTCACCCCTCCACTTT; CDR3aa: CASTLTGQNNSPLHF
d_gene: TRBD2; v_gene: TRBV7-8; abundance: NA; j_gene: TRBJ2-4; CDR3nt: TGTGCCAGCAGCCCATCCGGCGGGACTAGCGGGAGGGACAAAAACATTCAGTACTTC; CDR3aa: CASSPSGGTSGRDKNIQYF
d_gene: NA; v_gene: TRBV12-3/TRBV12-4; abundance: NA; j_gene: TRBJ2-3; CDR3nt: TGTGCCAGCAGTTTCTCCCCAGCAGATACGCAGTATTTT; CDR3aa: CASSFSPADTQYF
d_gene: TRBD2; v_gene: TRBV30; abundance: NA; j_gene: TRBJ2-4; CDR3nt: TGTGCCTGGAGTGGTCTAGCGGGGGCCAAAAACATTCAGTACTTC; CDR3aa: CAWSGLAGAKNIQYF
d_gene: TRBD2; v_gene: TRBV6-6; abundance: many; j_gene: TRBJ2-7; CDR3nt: TGTGCCAGCAGTTACTCGAAGCGGGAGGGCTACGAGCAGTACTTC; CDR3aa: CASSYSKREGYEQYF
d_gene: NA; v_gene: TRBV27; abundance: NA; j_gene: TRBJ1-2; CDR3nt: TGTGCCAGCAGTTTAAGCTCCCCCGGGGGAGCTAACTATGGCTACACCTTC; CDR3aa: CASSLSSPGGANYGYTF
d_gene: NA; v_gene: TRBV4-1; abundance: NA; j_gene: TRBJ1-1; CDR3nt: TGCGCCAGCAGCCAACCCGAGTCCAGGGCCTTGGGGGCTTTCTTT; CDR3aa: CASSQPESRALGAFF
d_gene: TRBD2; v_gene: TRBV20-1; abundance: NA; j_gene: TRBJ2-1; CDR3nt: TGCAGTGCTCTAGGCGCGGGACTAGCGGGAATTGAGCAGTTCTTC; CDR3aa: CSALGAGLAGIEQFF
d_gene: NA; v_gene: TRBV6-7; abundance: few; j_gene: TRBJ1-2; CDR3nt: TGTGCCAGCAGTTTCCCCTACGCCGGCCAGCCTAACTATGGCTACACCTTC; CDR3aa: CASSFPYAGQPNYGYTF
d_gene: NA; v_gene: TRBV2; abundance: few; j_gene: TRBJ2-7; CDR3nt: TGTGCCAGCAGGAGAATGGGCGAGCAGTACTTC; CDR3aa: CASRRMGEQYF
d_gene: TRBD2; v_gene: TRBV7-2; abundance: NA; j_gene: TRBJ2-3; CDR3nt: TGTGCCAGCAGCCGCCAATTTGGAGCGGGAAGCACAGATACGCAGTATTTT; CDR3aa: CASSRQFGAGSTDTQYF
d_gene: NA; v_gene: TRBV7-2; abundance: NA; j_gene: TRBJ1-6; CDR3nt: TGTGCCAGCAGCTTAGGGCAGGGAACTGTTTCACCCCTCCACTTT; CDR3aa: CASSLGQGTVSPLHF
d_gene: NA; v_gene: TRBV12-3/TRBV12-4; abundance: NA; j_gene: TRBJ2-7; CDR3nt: TGTGCCAGCAGTTTAGGGGCGGTTCCAATCCGCGAGCAGTACTTC; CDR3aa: CASSLGAVPIREQYF
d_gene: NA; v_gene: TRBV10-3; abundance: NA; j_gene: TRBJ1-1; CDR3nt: TGTGCCATCAGTCAGGAAGTTTACACTGAAGCTTTCTTT; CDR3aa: CAISQEVYTEAFF
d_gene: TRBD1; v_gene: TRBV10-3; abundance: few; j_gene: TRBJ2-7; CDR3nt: TGTGCCATCAGAGGGGACAGGTACAATGAGCAGTACTTC; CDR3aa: CAIRGDRYNEQYF
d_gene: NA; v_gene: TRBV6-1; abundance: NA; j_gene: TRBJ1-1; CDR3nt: TGTGCCTCCTGCCGGGGGCAGATGAACACTGAAGCTTTCTTT; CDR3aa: CASCRGQMNTEAFF
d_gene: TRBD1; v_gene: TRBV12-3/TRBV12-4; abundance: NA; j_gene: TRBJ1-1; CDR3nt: TGTGCCAGCAGTCCTGGGACAGGGGGCGGGAAAACTGAAGCTTTCTTT; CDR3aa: CASSPGTGGGKTEAFF
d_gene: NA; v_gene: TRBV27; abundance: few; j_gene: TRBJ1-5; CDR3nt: TGTGCCAGCAGTCGTCTCGGGGGGGGGCAGCCCCAGCATTTT; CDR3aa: CASSRLGGGQPQHF
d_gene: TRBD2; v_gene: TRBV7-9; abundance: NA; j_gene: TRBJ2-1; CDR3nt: TGTGCCAGCAGCTCTCGGGATAGCGGGGAGACCATCGATGAGCAGTTCTTC; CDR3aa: CASSSRDSGETIDEQFF
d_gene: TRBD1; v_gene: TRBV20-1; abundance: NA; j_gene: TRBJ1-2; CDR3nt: TGCAGTGCTAGAGCCCCGCTGAGGTACAGGGGGACCTATGGCTACACCTTC; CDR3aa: CSARAPLRYRGTYGYTF
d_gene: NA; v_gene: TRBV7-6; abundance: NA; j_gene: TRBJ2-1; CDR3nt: TGTGCCAGCAGCTCAAGTGTAGGTCGAGCTACCTACAATGAGCAGTTCTTC; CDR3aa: CASSSSVGRATYNEQFF
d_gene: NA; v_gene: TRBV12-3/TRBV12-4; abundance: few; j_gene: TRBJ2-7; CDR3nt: TGTGCCAGCAGCTGGGGACGAGCCTACGAGCAGTACTTC; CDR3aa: CASSWGRAYEQYF
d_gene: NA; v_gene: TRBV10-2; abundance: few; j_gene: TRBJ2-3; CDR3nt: TGCGCCAGCACCAACTATAATACGCAGTATTTT; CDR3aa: CASTNYNTQYF
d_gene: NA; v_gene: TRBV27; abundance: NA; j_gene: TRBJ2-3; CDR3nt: TGTGCCAGCAGTTTACCTCGGCATACCACGTATTTT; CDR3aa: CASSLPRHTTYF
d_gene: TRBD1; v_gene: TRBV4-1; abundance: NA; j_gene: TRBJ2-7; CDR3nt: TGCGCCAGCAGCCAAATTCAGGGGGACGACGAGCAGTACTTC; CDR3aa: CASSQIQGDDEQYF
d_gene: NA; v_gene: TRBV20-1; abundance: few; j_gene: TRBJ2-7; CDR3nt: TGCAGTGCTAGAGATCGGCGGATCGGCTGGGCCCAGTACTTC; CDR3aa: CSARDRRIGWAQYF
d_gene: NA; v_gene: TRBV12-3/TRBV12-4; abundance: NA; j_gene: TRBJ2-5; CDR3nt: TGTGCCAGCAGCCCTCCCTACAGCGGAGACCAAGAGACCCAGTACTTC; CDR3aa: CASSPPYSGDQETQYF
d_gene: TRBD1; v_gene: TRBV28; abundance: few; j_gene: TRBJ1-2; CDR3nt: TGTGCCAGCAATCTGCAGGGGGCCAGTGGCTACACCTTC; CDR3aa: CASNLQGASGYTF
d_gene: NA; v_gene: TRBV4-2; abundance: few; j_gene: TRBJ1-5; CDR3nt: TGTGCCAGCAGCCAAGATCAAGGAGGGGGGCATAGCAATCAGCCCCAGCATTTT; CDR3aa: CASSQDQGGGHSNQPQHF
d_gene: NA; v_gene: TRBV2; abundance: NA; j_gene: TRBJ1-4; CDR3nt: TGTGCCAGCAGTGAAGCGCCCCACAGCTCGAATGAAAAACTGTTTTTT; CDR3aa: CASSEAPHSSNEKLFF
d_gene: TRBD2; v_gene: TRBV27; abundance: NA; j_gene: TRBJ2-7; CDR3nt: TGTGCCAGCAGTTTAGCAACTAACGGGGGGTATTCCTACGAGCAGTACTTC; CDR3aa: CASSLATNGGYSYEQYF
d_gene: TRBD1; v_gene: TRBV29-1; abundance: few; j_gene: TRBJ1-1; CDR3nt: TGCAGCGTTGTTTTGGGGACAGCTAACACTGAAGCTTTCTTT; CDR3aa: CSVVLGTANTEAFF
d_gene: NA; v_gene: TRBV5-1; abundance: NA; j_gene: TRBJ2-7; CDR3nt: TGCGCCAGCAGCTTGGGGACTGCCCTCTCTGGCCACGAGCAGTACTTC; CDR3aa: CASSLGTALSGHEQYF
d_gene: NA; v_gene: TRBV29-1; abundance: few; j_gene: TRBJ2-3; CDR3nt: TGCAGCGTCGTCGGGGGCACAGATACGCAGTATTTT; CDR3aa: CSVVGGTDTQYF